This TCR beta chain was sequenced for a study of OX40 agonist ivuxolimab in advanced cancers. Looked up from germline, CDR1 is SGHTS and CDR2 is YDEGEE. Between the trimmed V and J ends, which lost 6 bases and 5 bases, there was a span of 9 bases. CDR3 length equals 12 residues. This clone was observed once. The assay was immunoSEQ multiplex PCR, and TCRdb's table has in-frame clones only and misses some. The sample holds tens of thousands of clones, about 80% seen once. The chain recombines TRBV5-8 with TRBJ2-1, with D unresolved. The clonotype comes from an adult with an advanced solid tumor such as melanoma, head and neck, liver or kidney cancer. The sequenced sample was CD4+ or CD8+ T cells sorted from blood, obtained in a trial of the OX40 agonist ivuxolimab. The CDR3 DNA is TGTGCCAGCAATGGCCTCAACAATGAGCAGTTCTTC. It specifies CASNGLNNEQFF.